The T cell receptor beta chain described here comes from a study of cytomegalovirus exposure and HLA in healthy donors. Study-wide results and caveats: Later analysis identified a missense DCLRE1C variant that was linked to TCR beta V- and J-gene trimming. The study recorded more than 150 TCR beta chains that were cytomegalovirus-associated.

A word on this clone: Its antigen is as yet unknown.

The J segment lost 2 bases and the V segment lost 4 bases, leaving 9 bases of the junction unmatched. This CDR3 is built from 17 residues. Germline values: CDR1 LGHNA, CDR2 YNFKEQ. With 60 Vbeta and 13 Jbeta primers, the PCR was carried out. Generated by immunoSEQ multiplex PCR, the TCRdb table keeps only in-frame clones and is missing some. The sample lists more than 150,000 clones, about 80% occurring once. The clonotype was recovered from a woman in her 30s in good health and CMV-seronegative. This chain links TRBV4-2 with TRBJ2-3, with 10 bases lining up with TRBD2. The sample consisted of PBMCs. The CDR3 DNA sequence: TGTGCCAGCAGCCTAGGACTAGCGGAGGCCGACACAGATACGCAGTATTTT. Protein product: CASSLGLAEADTDTQYF.